One sample yielded the 32 T cell receptor beta chains listed below, sequenced in a study of identical twins. One entry per CDR3 protein results from TCRdb running MiXCR on the 5' RACE reads. The data contain 200,000 to 250,000 distinct CDR3 sequences, more than 9.5% of them singletons. The same data also went into a second study, on yellow fever vaccine responses in identical twins.

The sequenced material came from memory (CD45RO+) T cells sorted from blood. Every receptor here comes from a woman in her late teens or twenties in good health.

V is TRBV29-1 and J is TRBJ2-1; 11 bases match TRBD2. Germline CDR1 and CDR2: SQVTM and ANQGSEA. This CDR3 has 17 amino acids. V lost 4 bases and J lost 0; bases outside the gene matches: 8. The CDR3 region is CSVALASGRFSYNEQFF. CDR3 in DNA: TGCAGCGTTGCACTCGCTAGCGGGAGGTTCTCCTACAATGAGCAGTTCTTC.

This clonotype was seen a few times. V is TRBV6-6 and J is TRBJ2-1; D is perhaps TRBD1 or TRBD2 (5 bases each). Germline CDR1 MNHNY, CDR2 SVGAGI (reference sequence). This CDR3 has 12 amino acids. The V and J ends lost 8 bases and 3 bases respectively, with 8 bases between them. CDR3 sequence reads: CASWDDYNEQFF. For the CDR3, the DNA is TGTGCCAGCTGGGACGACTACAATGAGCAGTTCTTC.

This chain connects TRBV28 to TRBJ2-1; tentatively, D is TRBD1 (7 bases). CDR3 length: 14 residues. Trimming shortened V by 7 bases and J by 4 bases, and 14 bases separated the two germline ends. Per the germline V gene, CDR1 is MDHEN and CDR2 is SYDVKM. The CDR3 sequence: CASNQQGTYNEQFF. The CDR3 DNA follows: TGTGCCAGCAATCAACAGGGGACTTACAATGAGCAGTTCTTC.

This clonotype appeared a few times. The chain combines TRBV10-1 with TRBJ2-6; D unresolved. V was shortened by 2 bases and J by 2 bases, with 4 bases between the two germline ends. This CDR3 has 14 residues. In germline, CDR1 is WNHNN, CDR2 SYGVQD (reference sequence). The CDR3 loop reads CASSEGAGANVLTF. In DNA, the CDR3 is TGCGCCAGCAGTGAGGGGGCTGGGGCCAACGTCCTGACTTTC.

This clonotype came up many times. This chain connects TRBV29-1 to TRBJ2-1, with a weak D call TRBD2 (6 bases). Germline CDR1 and CDR2: SQVTM and ANQGSEA. The V gene lost 7 bases and the J gene lost 8 bases, with 21 bases spanning the gap. The CDR3 spans 14 residues. As DNA, the CDR3 is TGCAGCGGGGCCGTGACTAGTCAAGGCCATGAGCAGTTCTTC. Amino acid sequence: CSGAVTSQGHEQFF.

This clonotype was seen only a few times. The chain uses TRBV5-1 and TRBJ2-3; D uncertain. The V gene lost 0 bases and the J gene lost 1 base, with 15 bases spanning the gap. This CDR3 is 17 amino acids long. Looked up from germline, CDR1 is SGHRS and CDR2 is YFSETQ. DNA of the CDR3: TGCGCCAGCAGCTTGGGCCGAAAGGGTGGCGGCACAGATACGCAGTATTTT. Translating gives CASSLGRKGGGTDTQYF.

The chain recombines TRBV5-1 with TRBJ2-6, with D unclear. This CDR3 contains 15 residues. With 4 bases removed from V and 2 bases from J, the gap between germline ends came to 10 bases. Per the germline V gene, CDR1 is SGHRS and CDR2 is YFSETQ. As DNA, the CDR3 is TGCGCCAGCAGCCCCGGTGGGACTGGGGCCAACGTCCTGACTTTC. As protein: CASSPGGTGANVLTF.

V is TRBV6-5 and J is TRBJ2-7; a weak D match, TRBD1 (5 bases). The CDR3 consists of 14 residues. The V gene lost 0 bases and the J gene lost 2 bases, with 8 bases spanning the gap. Germline assignment: CDR1 MNHEY and CDR2 SVGAGI. The CDR3 DNA follows: TGTGCCAGCAGTTACTCAGGGGTCGCCTACGAGCAGTACTTC. This codes for CASSYSGVAYEQYF.

This clonotype was found a few times. This CDR3 is CASSLQPRLGSPLHF. CDR3 DNA sequence: TGTGCCAGCAGTTTACAACCGAGGCTTGGGTCACCCCTCCACTTT. The chain has TRBV27 and TRBJ1-6; no firm D call. Germline V gene sequence: CDR1 MNHEY, CDR2 SMNVEV (reference sequence). The V end lost 2 bases, the J end lost 10 bases, and 15 bases lay between the germline ends. The CDR3 covers 15 residues.

There are a few counts of this clonotype. The chain has TRBV19 and TRBJ1-5; D unresolved. Germline assignment: CDR1 LNHDA and CDR2 SQIVND (reference sequence). V lost 9 bases to trimming and J lost 3 bases, with 15 bases between them. This CDR3 comprises 14 residues. The CDR3 protein is CASNTALYNQPQHF. For the CDR3, the DNA is TGTGCCAGCAACACAGCTTTATACAATCAGCCCCAGCATTTT.

This clonotype was seen repeatedly, ten times or more. The rearrangement joins TRBV28 to TRBJ2-7; D gene ambiguous. Germline V gives CDR1 MDHEN, CDR2 SYDVKM. The CDR3 covers 12 residues. V was trimmed by 3 bases and J by 4 bases, leaving 7 bases between them. The CDR3 is CASSLTPYEQYF. The DNA for the CDR3 is TGTGCCAGCAGTTTGACCCCATACGAGCAGTACTTC.

This chain connects TRBV11-3 to TRBJ2-3; 9 bases are a match to TRBD2. CDR3 size: 15 residues. CDR1 and CDR2 from the germline V gene are SGHNT and YENEEA. V dropped 4 bases and J dropped 6; count of bases not matched to a gene: 8. The CDR3 loop is CASSSGGGRADTQYF. CDR3 bases: TGTGCCAGCAGCTCAGGCGGCGGGAGGGCCGATACGCAGTATTTT.

In its sample, this clonotype was seen a few times. This chain links TRBV29-1 with TRBJ2-3; 7 bases are a match to TRBD2. The J segment lost 0 bases and the V segment lost 6 bases, leaving 3 bases of the junction unmatched. Germline values: CDR1 SQVTM, CDR2 ANQGSEA. The length of the CDR3 is 13 residues. The CDR3 DNA follows: TGCAGCGTCTTAGCGGGTAGCACAGATACGCAGTATTTT. It is translated as CSVLAGSTDTQYF.

This clonotype occurred a few times. This chain links TRBV3-1 with TRBJ1-5; D not resolved. CDR1 is LGHDT and CDR2 is YNNKEL in the germline V gene (reference sequence). Deletions cut 1 base from V and 9 bases from J, with 10 bases between. The CDR3 extends over 13 amino acids. The CDR3 coding sequence is TGTGCCAGCAGCCAAGGGCCCTTGGGGCCCCAGCATTTT. It is translated as CASSQGPLGPQHF.

This chain connects TRBV6-2 or TRBV6-3 to TRBJ1-1, with D hard to call. The CDR3 has 12 residues. Between the trimmed V and J ends, which lost 3 bases and 4 bases, there was a span of 6 bases. From germline, CDR1 is MNHEY and CDR2 SVGEGT. The DNA for the CDR3 is TGTGCCAGCAGTTATCGTCCCACTGAAGCTTTCTTT. The encoded protein is CASSYRPTEAFF.

This clonotype occurred a few times. The chain is built from TRBV10-3 and TRBJ1-1, with D perhaps matching TRBD1 (6 bases). V lost 7 bases to trimming and J lost 0 bases, with 15 bases between them. This CDR3 comprises 15 residues. Per germline, CDR1 ENHRY and CDR2 SYGVKD. The CDR3 is CAIKRDRNMNTEAFF. The CDR3, as DNA: TGTGCCATCAAGCGTGACAGGAATATGAACACTGAAGCTTTCTTT.

J is TRBJ2-3 and V is TRBV7-2; the D gene is possibly TRBD2 (6 bases). Trimming took 1 base from V and 1 from J, leaving 12 bases between them. CDR3 length: 16 residues. Per the germline V gene, CDR1 is SGHTA and CDR2 is FQGNSA. CDR3 region: CASSLVVASGTDTQYF. The CDR3 region has the DNA TGTGCCAGCAGCTTAGTCGTCGCTAGCGGCACAGATACGCAGTATTTT.

This clonotype was observed at least ten times. The chain recombines TRBV15 with TRBJ2-1, with TRBD2 matching 9 bases. Looked up from germline, CDR1 is LNHNV and CDR2 is YYDKDF (reference sequence). The CDR3 has 15 amino acids. V was clipped by 5 bases and J by 7 bases; unmatched bases: 9. This CDR3 reads CATSAAGTSPNEQFF. The CDR3 DNA reads TGTGCCACCAGCGCCGCCGGGACTAGCCCGAATGAGCAGTTCTTC.

The chain carries TRBV3-1 and TRBJ2-5; no clear D. V was clipped by 3 bases and J by 1 base, with 12 bases between them. The germline V gene has CDR1 LGHDT and CDR2 YNNKEL (reference sequence). This CDR3 region has 15 residues. This chain's CDR3 is CASSQTHGPQETQYF. CDR3 in DNA: TGTGCCAGCAGCCAGACCCACGGGCCCCAAGAGACCCAGTACTTC.

For the CDR3, the DNA is TGTGCCAGCAGCTTAGGGCCGACAGGGCAGCATTTT. Protein product: CASSLGPTGQHF. The chain combines TRBV7-2 with TRBJ1-5, with TRBD1 identical over 7 bases. CDR3 size: 12 residues. Unmatched junction bases numbered 4, after V lost 1 base and J lost 13 bases. CDR1 SGHTA and CDR2 FQGNSA come from the germline V gene.

This clonotype was seen ten or more times. This chain uses TRBV5-1 with TRBJ2-7, with 10 bases aligning to TRBD1. The CDR3 totals 14 residues. Trimming at V came to 0 bases and at J to 6 bases, leaving 3 bases not matched to a gene. Germline V CDR1 and CDR2: SGHRS, YFSETQ. CDR3 DNA: TGCGCCAGCAGCTTGGGGACAGGGGGATCCGAGCAGTACTTC. Its translation is CASSLGTGGSEQYF.

The gene calls are TRBV7-2 and TRBJ2-1; 14 bases line up with TRBD2. V was clipped by 1 base and J by 8 bases; unmatched bases: 4. This CDR3 is 16 amino acids long. Germline V gene sequence: CDR1 SGHTA, CDR2 FQGNSA. This CDR3 is CASSLVGTSGSDEQFF. For the CDR3, the DNA is TGTGCCAGCAGCTTAGTTGGGACTAGCGGGAGCGATGAGCAGTTCTTC.

V usage is TRBV3-1 and J usage is TRBJ2-2; 10 nucleotides agree with TRBD2. The CDR3 is 17 amino acids. After removal of 2 bases from V and 2 bases from J, the junction contained 5 bases not matched to a gene. CDR1 is LGHDT, CDR2 YNNKEL, per germline (reference sequence). CDR3 protein: CASSQPGLATNTGELFF. In nucleotides, the CDR3 is TGTGCCAGCAGCCAACCGGGACTAGCGACAAACACCGGGGAGCTGTTTTTT.

This chain links TRBV7-2 with TRBJ2-4; the D gene is possibly TRBD2 (6 bases). The CDR3 covers 15 residues. Germline assignment: CDR1 SGHTA and CDR2 FQGNSA. The V end lost 4 bases, the J end lost 0 bases, and 10 bases lay between the germline ends. DNA of the CDR3: TGTGCCAGCAGCTCGACTAGGTCAGCCAAAAACATTCAGTACTTC. Its protein product is CASSSTRSAKNIQYF.

V is TRBV15 and J is TRBJ2-7, with a tentative D call TRBD1 (5 bases). The V gene's germline CDR1 is LNHNV and CDR2 YYDKDF (reference sequence). With 2 bases removed from V and 6 bases from J, the gap between germline ends came to 20 bases. CDR3 length: 16 residues. The CDR3 DNA is TGTGCCACCAGCAGAAATCTCAGGTACAGGCCTTCCGAGCAGTACTTC. This encodes CATSRNLRYRPSEQYF.

This clonotype was found many times. The rearrangement uses TRBV12-3 or TRBV12-4 and TRBJ2-7; the match to TRBD2 covers 9 bases. This CDR3 is 14 amino acids long. V gave up 0 bases and J gave up 4 bases; unmatched junction bases: 1. DNA for the CDR3: TGTGCCAGCAGTTTAGCAGCGGGGGGATACGAGCAGTACTTC. Its translation is CASSLAAGGYEQYF.

This clonotype came up a few times. V gene TRBV5-6 combines with J gene TRBJ2-1; 8 bases map to TRBD1. J gave up 2 bases and V 0 bases, and 4 bases lay outside the gene matches. The CDR3 spans 16 residues. Looked up from germline, CDR1 is SGHDT and CDR2 is YYEEEE. The CDR3 DNA reads TGTGCCAGCAGCTTGGGGACAGGGTCAGCCTACAATGAGCAGTTCTTC. Translating gives CASSLGTGSAYNEQFF. The whole variable domain, filled in from reference TRBV5-6 and TRBJ2-1, reads DAGVTQSPTHLIKTRGQQVTLRCSPKSGHDTVSWYQQALGQGPQFIFQYYEEEERQRGNFPDRFSGHQFPNYSSELNVNALLLGDSALYLCASSLGTGSAYNEQFFGPGTRLTVL.

This chain links TRBV4-2 with TRBJ2-7; D is uncertain. Deletions cut 2 bases from V and 2 bases from J, with 16 bases between. CDR3 size: 16 residues. Germline CDR1 reads LGHNA; CDR2 reads YNFKEQ. CDR3 in amino acids: CASSQFTGPWTYEQYF. CDR3 nucleotides: TGTGCCAGCAGCCAATTTACCGGGCCCTGGACCTACGAGCAGTACTTC.

This clonotype was detected ten times or more. The V gene is TRBV6-1, the J gene TRBJ2-1; TRBD2 is a possible D gene (7 bases). Per the germline V gene, CDR1 is MNHNS and CDR2 is SASEGT. Trimming cost V 1 base and J 7 bases, with 14 bases left between them. The CDR3 has 15 residues. The CDR3 region is CASSEDGGAGNEQFF. The CDR3, as DNA: TGTGCCAGCAGTGAAGATGGGGGGGCCGGGAATGAGCAGTTCTTC.

This chain joins TRBV2 and TRBJ1-1, with D perhaps matching TRBD1 (5 bases). The V gene's germline CDR1 is SNHLY and CDR2 FYNNEI. The CDR3 is made up of 13 amino acids. The V end lost 7 bases, the J end lost 1 base, and 10 bases lay between the germline ends. As DNA, the CDR3 is TGTGCCAGCACCGGGACGGCGAACACTGAAGCTTTCTTT. It translates to CASTGTANTEAFF.

This clonotype was recorded a few times. DNA for the CDR3: TGTGCCAGCAGTCCCCTGGGGGGGTATACGCAGTATTTT. Translated, it gives CASSPLGGYTQYF. V usage is TRBV25-1 and J usage is TRBJ2-3, with TRBD2 identical over 7 bases. The V and J ends lost 5 bases and 7 bases, in that order; junction bases with no gene match: 6. There are 13 residues in the CDR3. Per the germline V gene, CDR1 is MGHDK and CDR2 is SYGVNS.

This clonotype has a handful of counts. The CDR3 loop is CASSPIIRNTEAFF. The CDR3 region has the DNA TGTGCCAGCAGCCCCATTATTAGGAACACTGAAGCTTTCTTT. The rearrangement uses TRBV11-2 and TRBJ1-1; no clear D. Between the trimmed V and J ends, which lost 5 bases and 1 base, there was a span of 11 bases. This CDR3 contains 14 residues. Germline V CDR1 and CDR2: SGHAT, FQNNGV.